The 7 T cell receptor beta chains below were found in one sample sequenced in a study of cytomegalovirus exposure and HLA in healthy donors. 13 Jbeta primers and 60 Vbeta primers were used for the PCR. Clones were sequenced by immunoSEQ multiplex PCR, and TCRdb holds only the in-frame ones, with some missing. The sample lists 150,000 to 200,000 clones; roughly 75% were seen once. The material sequenced was PBMCs. These receptors were obtained from a man younger than 30 in good health and CMV-seropositive.

The chain joins TRBV5-1 to TRBJ1-2; TRBD1 matches 8 bases. The CDR3 consists of 16 residues. V shed 2 bases and J 4 bases; nucleotides not matched to a gene: 10. The germline CDR1 and CDR2 sequences are SGHRS and YFSETQ. The CDR3 region is CASSFRGQGWGYGYTF. The CDR3 region has the DNA TGCGCCAGCAGCTTCCGTGGACAGGGCTGGGGCTATGGCTACACCTTC.

Written as DNA, the CDR3 is TGTGCCACCAGCGGTGGGACTAGCGATACCAGAAACATTCAGTACTTC. This codes for CATSGGTSDTRNIQYF. The chain couples TRBV15 to TRBJ2-4, with 10 bases lining up with TRBD2. CDR1 is LNHNV, CDR2 YYDKDF, per germline (reference sequence). CDR3 length equals 16 residues. With V trimmed by 5 bases and J by 6 bases, 10 bases remained unmatched.

The chain joins TRBV9 to TRBJ2-1; 10 bases match TRBD2. The CDR3 loop spans 15 amino acids. Germline V gives CDR1 SGDLS, CDR2 YYNGEE. The V segment lost 2 bases and the J segment 7 bases; nucleotides outside the gene matches: 6. The CDR3 DNA reads TGTGCCAGCAGCGTCGAAGCGGGAGGGGGGAATGAGCAGTTCTTC. Protein product: CASSVEAGGGNEQFF.

V and J are TRBV7-9 and TRBJ2-7; 8 positions match TRBD1. The junction had 4 bases not matched to a gene; V was cut back by 4 bases and J by 5 bases. The V gene's germline CDR1 is SEHNR and CDR2 FQNEAQ (reference sequence). This CDR3 has 13 residues. CDR3 nucleotide sequence: TGTGCCAGCAGCTCCCAGGGGGCAGACGAGCAGTACTTC. Translation: CASSSQGADEQYF.

V gene TRBV7-9 combines with J gene TRBJ2-3; D uncertain. Per germline, CDR1 SEHNR and CDR2 FQNEAQ (reference sequence). The germline V and J ends were trimmed by 7 bases and 0 bases, with 8 bases remaining between them. The length of the CDR3 is 13 residues. In nucleotides, the CDR3 is TGTGCCAGCATGGTTAGTAGCACAGATACGCAGTATTTT. Translating gives CASMVSSTDTQYF.

Only a few counts were recorded for this clone. The rearrangement uses TRBV19 and TRBJ2-2, with TRBD1 identical over 10 bases. The trim removed 6 bases at V and 0 bases at J, leaving 7 bases unmatched. Germline values: CDR1 LNHDA, CDR2 SQIVND (reference sequence). This CDR3 spans 17 amino acids. CDR3 protein: CASRRTGTGANTGELFF. CDR3 DNA sequence: TGTGCCAGTAGGCGAACCGGGACAGGGGCGAACACCGGGGAGCTGTTTTTT.

This chain uses TRBV4-1 with TRBJ2-3, with 13 bases that match TRBD2. The CDR3 has 15 residues. Losses at the gene ends were 3 bases for V and 8 bases for J; bases not matched to a gene: 5. CDR1 MGHRA and CDR2 YSYEKL come from the germline V gene. This chain's CDR3 is CASSHPGLAGTTQYF. The CDR3 coding sequence is TGCGCCAGCAGCCACCCGGGACTAGCGGGAACTACGCAGTATTTT.